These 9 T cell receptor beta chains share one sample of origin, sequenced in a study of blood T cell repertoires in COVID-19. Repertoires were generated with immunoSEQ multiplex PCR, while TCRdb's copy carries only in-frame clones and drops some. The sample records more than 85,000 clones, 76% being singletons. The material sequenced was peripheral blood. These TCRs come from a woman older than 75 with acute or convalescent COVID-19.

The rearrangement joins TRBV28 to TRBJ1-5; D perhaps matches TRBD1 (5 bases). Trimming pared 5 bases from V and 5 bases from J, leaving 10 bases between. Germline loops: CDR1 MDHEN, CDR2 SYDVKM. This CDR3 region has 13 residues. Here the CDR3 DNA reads TGTGCCAGCAGTCTGACAGTACATCAGCCCCAGCATTTT. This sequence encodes CASSLTVHQPQHF.

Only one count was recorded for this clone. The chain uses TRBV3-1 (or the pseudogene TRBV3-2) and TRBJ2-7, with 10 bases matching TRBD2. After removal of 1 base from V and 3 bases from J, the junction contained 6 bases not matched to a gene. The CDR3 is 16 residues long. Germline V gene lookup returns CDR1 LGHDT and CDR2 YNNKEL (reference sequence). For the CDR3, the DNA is TGTGCCAGCAGCCAAGTATTAGCGGGGGGACTCTACGAGCAGTACTTC. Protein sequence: CASSQVLAGGLYEQYF.

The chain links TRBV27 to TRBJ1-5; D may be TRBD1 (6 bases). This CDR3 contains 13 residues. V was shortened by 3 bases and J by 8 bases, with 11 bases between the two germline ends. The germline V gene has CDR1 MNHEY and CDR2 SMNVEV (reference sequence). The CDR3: CASSFGGREPQHF. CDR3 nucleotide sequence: TGTGCCAGCAGTTTCGGGGGGCGGGAGCCCCAGCATTTT.

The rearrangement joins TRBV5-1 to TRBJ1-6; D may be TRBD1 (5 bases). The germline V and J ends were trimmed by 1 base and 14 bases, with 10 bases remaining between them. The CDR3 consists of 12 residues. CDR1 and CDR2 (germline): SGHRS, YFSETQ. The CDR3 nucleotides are TGCGCCAGCAGCTTGAATGGGGGGGCCCTCCACTTT. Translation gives CASSLNGGALHF.

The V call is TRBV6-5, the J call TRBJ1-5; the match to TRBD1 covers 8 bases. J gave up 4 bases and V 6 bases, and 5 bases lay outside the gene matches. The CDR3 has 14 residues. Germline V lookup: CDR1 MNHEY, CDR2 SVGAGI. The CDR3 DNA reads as TGTGCCAGCAGCGACTACAGGGGGAATCAGCCCCAGCATTTT. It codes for CASSDYRGNQPQHF.

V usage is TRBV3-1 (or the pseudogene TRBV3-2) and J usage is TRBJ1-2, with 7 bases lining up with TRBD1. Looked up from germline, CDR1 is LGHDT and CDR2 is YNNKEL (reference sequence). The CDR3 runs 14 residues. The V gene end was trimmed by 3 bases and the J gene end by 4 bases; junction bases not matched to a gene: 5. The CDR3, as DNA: TGTGCCAGCAGCCAGACAGGGCGGGGCTATGGCTACACCTTC. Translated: CASSQTGRGYGYTF.

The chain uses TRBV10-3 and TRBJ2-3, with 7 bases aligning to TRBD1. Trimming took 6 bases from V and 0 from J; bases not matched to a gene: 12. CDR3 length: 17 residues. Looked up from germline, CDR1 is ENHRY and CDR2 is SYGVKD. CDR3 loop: CAISGDSGQSSTDTQYF. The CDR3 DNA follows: TGTGCCATCAGCGGGGACAGCGGACAGTCTAGCACAGATACGCAGTATTTT.

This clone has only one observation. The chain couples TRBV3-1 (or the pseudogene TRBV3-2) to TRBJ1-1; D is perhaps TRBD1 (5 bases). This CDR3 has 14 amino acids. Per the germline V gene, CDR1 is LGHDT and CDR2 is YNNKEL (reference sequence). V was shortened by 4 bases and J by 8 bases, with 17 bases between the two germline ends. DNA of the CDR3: TGTGCCAGCAGCCCGCGGCGAGACAGCCTAGAAGCTTTCTTT. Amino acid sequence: CASSPRRDSLEAFF.

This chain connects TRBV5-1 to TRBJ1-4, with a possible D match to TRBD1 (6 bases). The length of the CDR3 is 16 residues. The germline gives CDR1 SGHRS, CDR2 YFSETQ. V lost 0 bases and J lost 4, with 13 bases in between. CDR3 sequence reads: CASSLGGQRFNEKLFF. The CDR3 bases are TGCGCCAGCAGCTTGGGGGGACAAAGATTTAATGAAAAACTGTTTTTT.